This TCR beta chain was sequenced in a study of T cell responses to AZD1222 COVID-19 vaccine. General study findings and limits: Spike-specific TCR repertoires showed rising breadth and depth after two AZD1222 doses.

There are 15 residues in the CDR3. The germline CDR1 and CDR2 sequences are MNHEY and SMNVEV (reference sequence). Unmatched junction bases numbered 3, after V lost 5 bases and J lost 1 base. For this clone: Its antigen remains unknown.

Sequencing used immunoSEQ multiplex PCR; TCRdb keeps in-frame clones, though not all of them. The data show 150,000 or so clones, about nine tenths seen once. The chain combines TRBV27 with TRBJ2-3; TRBD2 matches 10 bases. The source of this sequence is an adult in good health. The sequences come from peripheral blood, collected on day 0 of AZD1222 vaccination. The CDR3 protein is CASSPGTSGTDTQYF. Written as DNA, the CDR3 is TGTGCCAGCAGTCCAGGGACTAGCGGCACAGATACGCAGTATTTT.